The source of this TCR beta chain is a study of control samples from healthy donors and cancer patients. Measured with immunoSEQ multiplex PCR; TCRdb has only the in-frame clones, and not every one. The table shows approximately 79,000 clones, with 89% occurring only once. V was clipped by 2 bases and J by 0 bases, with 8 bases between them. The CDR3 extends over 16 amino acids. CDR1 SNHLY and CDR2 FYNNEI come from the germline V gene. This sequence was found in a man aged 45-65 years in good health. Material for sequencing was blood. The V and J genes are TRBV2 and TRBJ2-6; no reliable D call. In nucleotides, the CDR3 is TGTGCCAGCAGTGAATTCGGCGACTCTGGGGCCAACGTCCTGACTTTC. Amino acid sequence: CASSEFGDSGANVLTF.